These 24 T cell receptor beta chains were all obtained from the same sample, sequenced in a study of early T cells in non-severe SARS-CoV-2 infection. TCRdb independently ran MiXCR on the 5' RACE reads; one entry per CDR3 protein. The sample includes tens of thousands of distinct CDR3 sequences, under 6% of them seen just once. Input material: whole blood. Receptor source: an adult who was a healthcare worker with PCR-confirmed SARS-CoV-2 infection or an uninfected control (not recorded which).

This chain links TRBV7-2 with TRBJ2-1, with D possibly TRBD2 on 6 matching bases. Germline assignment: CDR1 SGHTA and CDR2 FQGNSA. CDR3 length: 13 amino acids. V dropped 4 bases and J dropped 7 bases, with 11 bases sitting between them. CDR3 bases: TGTGCCAGCAGCTCGGGACTGGAGAATGAGCAGTTCTTC. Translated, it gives CASSSGLENEQFF. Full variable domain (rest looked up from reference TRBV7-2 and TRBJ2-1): GAGVSQSPSNKVTEKGKDVELRCDPISGHTALYWYRQSLGQGLEFLIYFQGNSAPDKSGLPSDRFSAERTGGSVSTLTIQRTQQEDSAVYLCASSSGLENEQFFGPGTRLTVL.

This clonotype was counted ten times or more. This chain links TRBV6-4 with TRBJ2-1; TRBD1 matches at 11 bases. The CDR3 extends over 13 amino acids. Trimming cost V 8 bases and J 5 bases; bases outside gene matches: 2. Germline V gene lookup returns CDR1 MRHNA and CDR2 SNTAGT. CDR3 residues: CASRDRGDNEQFF. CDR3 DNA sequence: TGTGCCAGCCGGGACAGGGGGGACAATGAGCAGTTCTTC.

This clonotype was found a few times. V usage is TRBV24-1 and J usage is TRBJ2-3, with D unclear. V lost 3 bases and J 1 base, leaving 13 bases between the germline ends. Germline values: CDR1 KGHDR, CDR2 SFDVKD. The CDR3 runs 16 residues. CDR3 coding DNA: TGTGCCACCAGTGATCCCTCCCGGTCCGGCACAGATACGCAGTATTTT. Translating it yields CATSDPSRSGTDTQYF.

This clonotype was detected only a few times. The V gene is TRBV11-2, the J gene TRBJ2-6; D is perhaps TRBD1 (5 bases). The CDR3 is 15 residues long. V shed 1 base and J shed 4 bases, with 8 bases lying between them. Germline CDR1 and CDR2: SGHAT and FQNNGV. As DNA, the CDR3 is TGTGCCAGCAGCTTAGCAGGGCTAGGGGCCAACGTCCTGACTTTC. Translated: CASSLAGLGANVLTF. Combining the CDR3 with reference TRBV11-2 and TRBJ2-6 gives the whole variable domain EAGVAQSPRYKIIEKRQSVAFWCNPISGHATLYWYQQILGQGPKLLIQFQNNGVVDDSQLPKDRFSAERLKGVDSTLKIQPAKLEDSAVYLCASSLAGLGANVLTFGAGSRLTVL.

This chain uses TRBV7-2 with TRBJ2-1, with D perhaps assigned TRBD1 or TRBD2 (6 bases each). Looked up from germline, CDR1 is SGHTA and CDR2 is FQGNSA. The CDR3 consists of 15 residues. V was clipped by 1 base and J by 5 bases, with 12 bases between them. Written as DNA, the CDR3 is TGTGCCAGCAGCTTAGGTAGGGGGGCACACAATGAGCAGTTCTTC. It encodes CASSLGRGAHNEQFF.

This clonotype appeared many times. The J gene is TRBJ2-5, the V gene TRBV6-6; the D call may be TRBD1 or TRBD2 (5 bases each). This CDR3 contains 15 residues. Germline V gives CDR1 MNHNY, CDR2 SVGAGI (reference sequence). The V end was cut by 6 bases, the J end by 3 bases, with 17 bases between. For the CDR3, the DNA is TGTGCCAGCAGACCGGGACGGATTGCGGAAGAGACCCAGTACTTC. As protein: CASRPGRIAEETQYF.

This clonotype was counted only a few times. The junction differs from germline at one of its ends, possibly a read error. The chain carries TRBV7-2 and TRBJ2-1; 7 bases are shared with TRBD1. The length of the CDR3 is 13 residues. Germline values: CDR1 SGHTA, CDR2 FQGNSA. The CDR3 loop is CASTLGRGNEQFF. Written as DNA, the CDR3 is TGTGCCAGCACCTTAGGCAGGGGGAATGAGCAGTTCTTC. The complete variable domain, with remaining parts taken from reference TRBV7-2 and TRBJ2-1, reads GAGVSQSPSNKVTEKGKDVELRCDPISGHTALYWYRQSLGQGLEFLIYFQGNSAPDKSGLPSDRFSAERTGGSVSTLTIQRTQQEDSAVYLCASTLGRGNEQFFGPGTRLTVL.

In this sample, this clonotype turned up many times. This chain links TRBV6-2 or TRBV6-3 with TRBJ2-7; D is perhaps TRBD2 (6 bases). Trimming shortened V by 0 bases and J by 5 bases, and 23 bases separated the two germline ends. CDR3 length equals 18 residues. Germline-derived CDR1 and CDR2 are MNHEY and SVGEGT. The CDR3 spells CASSYSKRGARWIHEQYF. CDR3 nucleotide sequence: TGTGCCAGCAGTTACTCGAAACGCGGGGCAAGATGGATCCACGAGCAGTACTTC.

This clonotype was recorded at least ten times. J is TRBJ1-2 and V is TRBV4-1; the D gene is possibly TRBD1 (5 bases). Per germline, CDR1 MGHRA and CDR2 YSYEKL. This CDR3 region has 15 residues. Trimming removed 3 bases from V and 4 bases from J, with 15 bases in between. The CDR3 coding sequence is TGCGCCAGCAGCCACAATGGCAGGGTGATCTATGGCTACACCTTC. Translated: CASSHNGRVIYGYTF.

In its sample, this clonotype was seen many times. In DNA form, the CDR3 reads TGTGCCAGTAGTATCGTAGCGAAAAGAGGCCACGAGCAGTACTTC. Translation gives CASSIVAKRGHEQYF. The chain uses TRBV19 and TRBJ2-7; weak D call: TRBD2 (5 bases). The germline CDR1 and CDR2 sequences are LNHDA and SQIVND (reference sequence). The CDR3 consists of 15 residues. Trimming stripped 3 bases from V and 5 bases from J, with 17 bases between. The entire variable domain, with the rest obtained from reference TRBV19 and TRBJ2-7, is as follows: DGGITQSPKYLFRKEGQNVTLSCEQNLNHDAMYWYRQDPGQGLRLIYYSQIVNDFQKGDIAEGYSVSREKKESFPLTVTSAQKNPTAFYLCASSIVAKRGHEQYFGPGTRLTVT.

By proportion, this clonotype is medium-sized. This chain's CDR3 is CASSLSAPGQENYGYTF. Here the CDR3 DNA reads TGTGCCAGCAGCTTATCGGCCCCGGGACAGGAAAACTATGGCTACACCTTC. The chain has TRBV7-3 and TRBJ1-2; 8 positions agree with TRBD1. This CDR3 contains 17 residues. V was pared by 2 bases and J by 2 bases, with 10 bases of the junction left unmatched. Germline V gene lookup returns CDR1 SGHTA and CDR2 FQGTGA.

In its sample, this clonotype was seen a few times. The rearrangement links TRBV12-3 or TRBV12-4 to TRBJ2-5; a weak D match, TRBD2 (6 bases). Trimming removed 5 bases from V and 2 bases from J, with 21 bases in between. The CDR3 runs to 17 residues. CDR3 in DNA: TGTGCCAGCAGTCCTCGGGTAGGTGGGACTCCTCAAGAGACCCAGTACTTC. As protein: CASSPRVGGTPQETQYF.

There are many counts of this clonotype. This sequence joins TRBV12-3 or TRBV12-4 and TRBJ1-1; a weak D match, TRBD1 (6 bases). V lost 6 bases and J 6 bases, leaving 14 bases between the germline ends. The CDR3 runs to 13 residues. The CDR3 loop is CASRGNRDAEAFF. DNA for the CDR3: TGTGCCAGCAGGGGAAACAGGGACGCTGAAGCTTTCTTT.

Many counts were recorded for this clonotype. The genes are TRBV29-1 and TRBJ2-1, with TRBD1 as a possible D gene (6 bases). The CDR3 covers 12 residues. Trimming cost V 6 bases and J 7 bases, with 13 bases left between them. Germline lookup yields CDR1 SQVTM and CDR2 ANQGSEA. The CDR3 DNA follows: TGCAGCGTATCGGACAGTAGGAATGAGCAGTTCTTC. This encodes CSVSDSRNEQFF.

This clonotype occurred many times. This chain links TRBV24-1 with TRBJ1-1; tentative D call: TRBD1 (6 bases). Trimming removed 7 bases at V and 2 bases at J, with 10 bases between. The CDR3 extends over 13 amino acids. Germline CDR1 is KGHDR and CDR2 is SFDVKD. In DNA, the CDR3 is TGTGCCACCAGACAGGGTGGCAACACTGAAGCTTTCTTT. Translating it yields CATRQGGNTEAFF.

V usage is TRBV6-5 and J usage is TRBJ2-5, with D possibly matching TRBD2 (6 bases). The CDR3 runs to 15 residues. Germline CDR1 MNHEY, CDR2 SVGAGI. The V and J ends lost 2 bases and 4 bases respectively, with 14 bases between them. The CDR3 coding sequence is TGTGCCAGCAGTTACCCCGTGGGAGGTGTAGAGACCCAGTACTTC. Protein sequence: CASSYPVGGVETQYF.

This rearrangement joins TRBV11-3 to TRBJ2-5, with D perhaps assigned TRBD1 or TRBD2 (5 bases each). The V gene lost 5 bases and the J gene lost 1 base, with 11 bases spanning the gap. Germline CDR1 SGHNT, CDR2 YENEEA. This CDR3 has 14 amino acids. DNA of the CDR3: TGTGCCAGCAGCGTAACAGGACTCCAAGAGACCCAGTACTTC. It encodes CASSVTGLQETQYF.

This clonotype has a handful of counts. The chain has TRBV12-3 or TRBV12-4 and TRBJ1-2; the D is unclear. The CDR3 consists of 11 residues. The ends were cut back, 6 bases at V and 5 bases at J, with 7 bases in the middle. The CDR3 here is CASRQYYGYTF. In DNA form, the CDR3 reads TGTGCCAGCAGGCAATATTATGGCTACACCTTC.

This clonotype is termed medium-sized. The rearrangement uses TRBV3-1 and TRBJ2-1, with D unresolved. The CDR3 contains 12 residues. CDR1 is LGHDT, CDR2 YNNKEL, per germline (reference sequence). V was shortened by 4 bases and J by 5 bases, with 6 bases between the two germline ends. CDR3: CASSLLNNEQFF. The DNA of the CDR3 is TGTGCCAGCAGCCTCCTTAACAATGAGCAGTTCTTC.

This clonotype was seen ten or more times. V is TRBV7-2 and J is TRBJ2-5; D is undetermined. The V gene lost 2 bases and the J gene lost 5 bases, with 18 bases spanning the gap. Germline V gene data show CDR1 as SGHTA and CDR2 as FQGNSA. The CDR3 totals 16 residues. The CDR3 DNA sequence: TGTGCCAGCAGCTTACTTGGGTTGGGTGGGATGGAGACCCAGTACTTC. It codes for CASSLLGLGGMETQYF.

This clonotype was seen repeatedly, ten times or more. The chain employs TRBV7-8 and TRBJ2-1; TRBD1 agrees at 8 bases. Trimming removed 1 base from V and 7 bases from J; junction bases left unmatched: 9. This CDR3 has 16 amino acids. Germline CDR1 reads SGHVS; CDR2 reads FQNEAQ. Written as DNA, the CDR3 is TGTGCCAGCAGCTTAGTCTTGGACAGGGCAGTAAATGAGCAGTTCTTC. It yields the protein CASSLVLDRAVNEQFF. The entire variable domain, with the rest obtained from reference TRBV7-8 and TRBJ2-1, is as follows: GAGVSQSPRYKVAKRGQDVALRCDPISGHVSLFWYQQALGQGPEFLTYFQNEAQLDKSGLPSDRFFAERPEGSVSTLKIQRTQQEDSAVYLCASSLVLDRAVNEQFFGPGTRLTVL.

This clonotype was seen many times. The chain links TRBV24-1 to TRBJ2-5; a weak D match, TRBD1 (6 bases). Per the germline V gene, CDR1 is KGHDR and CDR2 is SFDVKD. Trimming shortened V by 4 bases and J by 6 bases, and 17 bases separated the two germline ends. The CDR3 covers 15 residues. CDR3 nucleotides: TGTGCCACCAGTGACCCCCAACAGGGACGGAAGACCCAGTACTTC. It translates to CATSDPQQGRKTQYF.

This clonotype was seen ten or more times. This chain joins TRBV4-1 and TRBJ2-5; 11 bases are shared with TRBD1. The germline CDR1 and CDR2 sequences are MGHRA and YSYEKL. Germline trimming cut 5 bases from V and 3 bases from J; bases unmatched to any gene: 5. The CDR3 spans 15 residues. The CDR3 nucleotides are TGCGCCAGCAGCATCGGACAGGGGGCGAAAGAGACCCAGTACTTC. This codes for CASSIGQGAKETQYF.

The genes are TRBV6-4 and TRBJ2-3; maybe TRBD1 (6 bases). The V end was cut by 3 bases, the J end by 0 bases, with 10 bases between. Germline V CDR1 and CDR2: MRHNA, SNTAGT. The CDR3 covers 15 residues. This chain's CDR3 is CASSEQGISTDTQYF. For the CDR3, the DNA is TGTGCCAGCAGTGAACAGGGTATTAGCACAGATACGCAGTATTTT.